This T cell receptor (beta chain) was observed in a study of T cell changes during pregnancy in multiple sclerosis. Germline V gene data show CDR1 as SQVTM and CDR2 as ANQGSEA. The CDR3 covers 16 residues. V was trimmed by 2 bases and J by 1 base, leaving 18 bases between them. The repertoire was sequenced with immunoSEQ multiplex PCR; TCRdb's copy has only in-frame clones and lacks some. This sample has tens of thousands of clones, with roughly 94% found just once. This material consisted of CD4+ T cells from peripheral blood mononuclear cells, taken in the first trimester of pregnancy. V is TRBV29-1 and J is TRBJ2-7; D might be TRBD2 (5 bases). This sequence was found in a female donor with multiple sclerosis, enrolled in a pregnancy study. The CDR3 DNA follows: TGCAGCGTTGAATTCGAGGGAGATGTTGGATCCTACGAGCAGTACTTC. Protein: CSVEFEGDVGSYEQYF.